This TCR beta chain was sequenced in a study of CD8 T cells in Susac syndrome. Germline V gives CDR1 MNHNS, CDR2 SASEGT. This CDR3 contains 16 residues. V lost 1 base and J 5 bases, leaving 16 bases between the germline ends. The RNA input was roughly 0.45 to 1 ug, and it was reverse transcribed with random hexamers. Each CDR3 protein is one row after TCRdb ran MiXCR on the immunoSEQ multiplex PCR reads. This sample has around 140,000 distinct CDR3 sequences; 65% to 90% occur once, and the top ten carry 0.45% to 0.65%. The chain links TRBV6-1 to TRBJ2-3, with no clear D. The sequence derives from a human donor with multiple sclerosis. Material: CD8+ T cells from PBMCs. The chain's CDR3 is CASSEDIGYLGDTQYF. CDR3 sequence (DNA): TGTGCCAGCAGTGAAGATATAGGGTACCTGGGAGATACGCAGTATTTT.